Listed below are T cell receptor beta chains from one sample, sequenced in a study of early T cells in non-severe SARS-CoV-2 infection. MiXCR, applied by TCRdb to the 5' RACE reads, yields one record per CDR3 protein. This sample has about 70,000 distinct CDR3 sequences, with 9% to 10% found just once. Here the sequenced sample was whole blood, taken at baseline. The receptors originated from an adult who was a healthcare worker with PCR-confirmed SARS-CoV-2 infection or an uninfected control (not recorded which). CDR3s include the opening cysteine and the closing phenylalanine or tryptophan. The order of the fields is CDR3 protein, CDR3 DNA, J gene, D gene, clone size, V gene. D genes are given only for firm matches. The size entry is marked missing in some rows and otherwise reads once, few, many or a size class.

CDR3aa: CASSREDQSLNGYTF
CDR3nt: TGTGCCAGCAGCCGGGAAGATCAATCCCTAAATGGCTACACCTTC
j_gene: TRBJ1-2
d_gene: .
abundance: many
v_gene: TRBV4-2

CDR3aa: CSALQGAGNQPQHF
CDR3nt: TGCAGTGCCCTCCAGGGGGCTGGCAATCAGCCCCAGCATTTT
j_gene: TRBJ1-5
d_gene: TRBD1
abundance: many
v_gene: TRBV20-1

CDR3aa: CASSYTSGAYNEQFF
CDR3nt: TGTGCCAGCAGTTATACTAGCGGGGCCTACAATGAGCAGTTCTTC
j_gene: TRBJ2-1
d_gene: TRBD2
abundance: many
v_gene: TRBV6-2/TRBV6-3

CDR3aa: CSASRDEGFNTIYF
CDR3nt: TGCAGTGCTAGTAGGGACGAAGGATTTAACACCATATATTTT
j_gene: TRBJ1-3
d_gene: .
abundance: .
v_gene: TRBV20-1

CDR3aa: CASSLEGGGEQYF
CDR3nt: TGTGCCAGCAGTTTGGAGGGAGGGGGCGAGCAGTACTTC
j_gene: TRBJ2-7
d_gene: .
abundance: many
v_gene: TRBV12-3/TRBV12-4

CDR3aa: CASASGSYGHTF
CDR3nt: TGTGCTAGTGCAAGTGGCAGCTATGGCCACACCTTC
j_gene: TRBJ1-2
d_gene: .
abundance: .
v_gene: TRBV12-5

CDR3aa: CASSERQGRQPQHF
CDR3nt: TGTGCCAGCAGTGAAAGACAGGGACGGCAGCCCCAGCATTTT
j_gene: TRBJ1-5
d_gene: TRBD1
abundance: .
v_gene: TRBV28

CDR3aa: CASSLVDSLGNTIYF
CDR3nt: TGTGCCAGCAGCTTAGTGGACAGCCTAGGAAACACCATATATTTT
j_gene: TRBJ1-3
d_gene: .
abundance: many
v_gene: TRBV11-2

CDR3aa: CSAQRPGLAGVNEQFF
CDR3nt: TGCAGTGCGCAACGTCCGGGACTAGCGGGAGTTAATGAGCAGTTCTTC
j_gene: TRBJ2-1
d_gene: TRBD2
abundance: .
v_gene: TRBV20-1

CDR3aa: CASRKGQEEEKLFF
CDR3nt: TGTGCCAGCAGAAAGGGACAGGAGGAGGAAAAACTGTTTTTT
j_gene: TRBJ1-4
d_gene: TRBD1
abundance: .
v_gene: TRBV6-5

CDR3aa: CASSHLETSRGNEQFF
CDR3nt: TGTGCCAGCAGCCATCTGGAGACTAGCCGGGGAAATGAGCAGTTCTTC
j_gene: TRBJ2-1
d_gene: TRBD2
abundance: .
v_gene: TRBV4-2

CDR3aa: CSARTPGTPEKLFF
CDR3nt: TGCAGTGCTAGGACACCAGGGACACCCGAAAAACTGTTTTTT
j_gene: TRBJ1-4
d_gene: .
abundance: .
v_gene: TRBV20-1

CDR3aa: CSASGRSNQPQHF
CDR3nt: TGCAGTGCTTCTGGCAGATCCAATCAGCCCCAGCATTTT
j_gene: TRBJ1-5
d_gene: .
abundance: many
v_gene: TRBV20-1

CDR3aa: CASRPTSGRNSEQFF
CDR3nt: TGCGCCAGCAGACCAACTAGCGGGAGAAATAGTGAGCAGTTCTTC
j_gene: TRBJ2-1
d_gene: TRBD2
abundance: .
v_gene: TRBV5-1

CDR3aa: CASSSRTGINEQYF
CDR3nt: TGTGCCAGCAGCTCACGGACAGGGATCAACGAGCAGTACTTC
j_gene: TRBJ2-7
d_gene: TRBD1
abundance: many
v_gene: TRBV7-2

CDR3aa: CATTTEAFF
CDR3nt: TGTGCCACTACGACTGAAGCTTTCTTT
j_gene: TRBJ1-1
d_gene: .
abundance: few
v_gene: TRBV7-9

CDR3aa: CASSFSGSKHNEQFF
CDR3nt: TGTGCCAGCAGCTTTAGCGGGAGTAAGCACAATGAGCAGTTCTTC
j_gene: TRBJ2-1
d_gene: TRBD2
abundance: many
v_gene: TRBV7-2

CDR3aa: CASSLGQGQNIQYF
CDR3nt: TGTGCCAGCAGCTTGGGACAGGGTCAAAACATTCAGTACTTC
j_gene: TRBJ2-4
d_gene: TRBD1
abundance: many
v_gene: TRBV11-2

CDR3aa: CASSLTGRTEAFF
CDR3nt: TGTGCCAGCAGCTTAACAGGGAGGACTGAAGCTTTCTTT
j_gene: TRBJ1-1
d_gene: .
abundance: few
v_gene: TRBV7-3

CDR3aa: CASSPQGQEYYGYTF
CDR3nt: TGTGCCAGCAGCCCTCAGGGACAGGAGTACTATGGCTACACCTTC
j_gene: TRBJ1-2
d_gene: TRBD1
abundance: many
v_gene: TRBV7-3

CDR3aa: CASRDLVGQPQHF
CDR3nt: TGTGCCAGCAGGGACCTGGTGGGGCAGCCCCAGCATTTT
j_gene: TRBJ1-5
d_gene: .
abundance: .
v_gene: TRBV6-2/TRBV6-3

CDR3aa: CASSVDSAGSNQPQHF
CDR3nt: TGTGCCAGCAGCGTAGATTCAGCCGGGAGCAATCAGCCCCAGCATTTT
j_gene: TRBJ1-5
d_gene: .
abundance: many
v_gene: TRBV9

CDR3aa: CASSLVVRLYGYTF
CDR3nt: TGTGCCAGCAGTTTAGTGGTGCGTCTCTATGGCTACACCTTC
j_gene: TRBJ1-2
d_gene: .
abundance: many
v_gene: TRBV28

CDR3aa: CASSATGTDLYEQYF
CDR3nt: TGTGCCAGTAGTGCGACCGGGACAGATCTCTACGAGCAGTACTTC
j_gene: TRBJ2-7
d_gene: TRBD1
abundance: few
v_gene: TRBV19

CDR3aa: CASSRAGEETQYF
CDR3nt: TGTGCCAGCAGTCGGGCAGGGGAAGAGACCCAGTACTTC
j_gene: TRBJ2-5
d_gene: .
abundance: many
v_gene: TRBV6-2/TRBV6-3

CDR3aa: CSVEGLAGGFSYEQYF
CDR3nt: TGCAGCGTTGAGGGACTAGCGGGCGGGTTCTCCTACGAGCAGTACTTC
j_gene: TRBJ2-7
d_gene: TRBD2
abundance: many
v_gene: TRBV29-1

CDR3aa: CASSRTLAELYNEQFF
CDR3nt: TGTGCCAGCAGCCGGACCCTAGCGGAGCTCTACAATGAGCAGTTCTTC
j_gene: TRBJ2-1
d_gene: TRBD2
abundance: .
v_gene: TRBV5-6

CDR3aa: CASSSLTGGLNGNTIYF
CDR3nt: TGTGCCAGCAGCTCCCTGACAGGGGGCTTGAACGGAAACACCATATATTTT
j_gene: TRBJ1-3
d_gene: TRBD1
abundance: many
v_gene: TRBV11-2

CDR3aa: CASSSGQVYEQYF
CDR3nt: TGTGCCAGCAGCTCGGGACAGGTCTACGAGCAGTACTTC
j_gene: TRBJ2-7
d_gene: TRBD1
abundance: many
v_gene: TRBV12-3/TRBV12-4

CDR3aa: CASSLDQSSTDTQYF
CDR3nt: TGTGCCAGCAGCTTGGACCAGTCTAGCACAGATACGCAGTATTTT
j_gene: TRBJ2-3
d_gene: .
abundance: few
v_gene: TRBV5-4

CDR3aa: CASSQGGRAYEQYF
CDR3nt: TGTGCCAGCAGCCAAGGGGGCCGCGCCTACGAGCAGTACTTC
j_gene: TRBJ2-7
d_gene: .
abundance: many
v_gene: TRBV3-1

CDR3aa: CSVRDGGRYEETQYF
CDR3nt: TGCAGTGTTAGAGACGGGGGCAGGTACGAAGAGACCCAGTACTTC
j_gene: TRBJ2-5
d_gene: .
abundance: few
v_gene: TRBV20-1

CDR3aa: CSAYGTSGSEQFF
CDR3nt: TGCAGTGCTTACGGGACTAGCGGGAGTGAGCAGTTCTTC
j_gene: TRBJ2-1
d_gene: TRBD2
abundance: .
v_gene: TRBV20-1

CDR3aa: CASSLPAPVGVEQFF
CDR3nt: TGTGCCAGCAGTTTGCCTGCCCCGGTCGGGGTGGAGCAGTTCTTC
j_gene: TRBJ2-1
d_gene: .
abundance: many
v_gene: TRBV28

CDR3aa: CASSPRTGGDTQYF
CDR3nt: TGTGCCAGCAGCCCCCGGACAGGGGGAGATACGCAGTATTTT
j_gene: TRBJ2-3
d_gene: TRBD1
abundance: .
v_gene: TRBV9

CDR3aa: CASSPSGQGNQPQHF
CDR3nt: TGTGCCAGCTCACCTTCGGGACAGGGCAATCAGCCCCAGCATTTT
j_gene: TRBJ1-5
d_gene: TRBD1
abundance: few
v_gene: TRBV18

CDR3aa: CASSLDWTEYQETQYF
CDR3nt: TGTGCCAGCAGCTTAGACTGGACCGAGTACCAAGAGACCCAGTACTTC
j_gene: TRBJ2-5
d_gene: .
abundance: many
v_gene: TRBV7-2

CDR3aa: CASSSELLGELFF
CDR3nt: TGTGCCAGCAGCTCGGAACTTCTCGGGGAGCTGTTTTTT
j_gene: TRBJ2-2
d_gene: .
abundance: few
v_gene: TRBV5-4

CDR3aa: CASSWGTGEKLFF
CDR3nt: TGTGCCAGCAGCTGGGGGACAGGGGAAAAACTGTTTTTT
j_gene: TRBJ1-4
d_gene: TRBD1
abundance: .
v_gene: TRBV5-6

CDR3aa: CASSKGGQGGAFF
CDR3nt: TGTGCCAGCTCTAAGGGGGGACAGGGAGGAGCTTTCTTT
j_gene: TRBJ1-1
d_gene: TRBD1
abundance: many
v_gene: TRBV11-2

CDR3aa: CASSQFSEGEAFF
CDR3nt: TGCGCCAGCAGCCAATTTTCCGAGGGGGAAGCTTTCTTT
j_gene: TRBJ1-1
d_gene: .
abundance: many
v_gene: TRBV4-1

CDR3aa: CASSLRQLNTEAFF
CDR3nt: TGTGCCAGCAGCTTACGACAGTTGAACACTGAAGCTTTCTTT
j_gene: TRBJ1-1
d_gene: .
abundance: many
v_gene: TRBV7-6

CDR3aa: CASRSGTGRGTDTQYF
CDR3nt: TGTGCCAGCAGGTCGGGGACGGGGAGAGGCACAGATACGCAGTATTTT
j_gene: TRBJ2-3
d_gene: .
abundance: many
v_gene: TRBV6-5

CDR3aa: CASSLGLDTDTQYF
CDR3nt: TGTGCCAGCAGCTTAGGACTAGACACAGATACGCAGTATTTT
j_gene: TRBJ2-3
d_gene: TRBD2
abundance: many
v_gene: TRBV7-3

CDR3aa: CASTGQFYEQYF
CDR3nt: TGTGCCAGCACCGGACAGTTCTACGAGCAGTACTTC
j_gene: TRBJ2-7
d_gene: .
abundance: .
v_gene: TRBV28